These 2 T cell receptor beta chains originate from one sample sequenced in a study of blood T cell repertoires in COVID-19. Only in-frame clones appear in the TCRdb table, and some are missing; sequencing was by immunoSEQ multiplex PCR. Of about 150,000 clones listed, nearly 80% are singletons. The sequenced sample was peripheral blood. These receptors all come from a man older than 75 with acute or convalescent COVID-19.

The chain combines TRBV3-1 (or the pseudogene TRBV3-2) with TRBJ2-7; D remains ambiguous. Looked up from germline, CDR1 is LGHDT and CDR2 is YNNKEL (reference sequence). V was trimmed by 6 bases and J by 2 bases, leaving 11 bases between them. The CDR3 length is 13 residues. In nucleotides, the CDR3 is TGTGCCAGCAGTCTGGAGCCTACCTACGAGCAGTACTTC. Protein product: CASSLEPTYEQYF.

This chain uses TRBV9 with TRBJ2-7, with D tentatively TRBD1 (5 bases). This CDR3 comprises 14 residues. Trimming stripped 0 bases from V and 5 bases from J, with 12 bases between. Germline V gene sequence: CDR1 SGDLS, CDR2 YYNGEE. The CDR3: CASSVGQGRNEQYF. The CDR3 coding sequence is TGTGCCAGCAGCGTAGGTCAGGGTAGGAACGAGCAGTACTTC.